Included here is one TCR beta chain sequence, with context. The clone's antigen remains unknown. Base qualities are not at hand, and no much larger clone is one base apart. Spanning cysteine to phenylalanine, the CDR3 consists of 13 amino acids. Kept here is only the CDR3 DNA, which spans 39 bases and is read in frame from base 1. At the junction V is shortened by 10 bases and J by 2 bases, with 13 bases in between. According to the germline V gene (reference sequence), CDR1 reads MNHEY and CDR2 reads SMNVEV. In total, 500 to 700 healthy bone marrow donors made up the cohort. At the time of sampling, every cohort member was nominally healthy, though immune exposures that went unrecorded were likely present. The donor tested CMV seropositive, placing the donor among the approximately 290 seropositive members of the cohort. A peripheral blood sample was provided by each donor, and peripheral blood mononuclear cells were used for TCR beta sequencing. The Qiagen DNeasy Blood Extraction Kit was used to extract genomic DNA from the blood cell samples.

The sample is drawn from a study of cytomegalovirus exposure and HLA in healthy donors (dated by TCRdb to about 2017). About the study as a whole: An earlier analysis of some 600 of the donors reported 250 to 300 Gb of sequence data and 117 million unique TCR beta sequences obtained from around 170 million T cells. Around 320 gigabases of sequencing data and 78 million or so unique TCR sequences were included in an early release covering 500 to 750 HLA-typed donors. The genetic ancestry cluster associated with self-reported Caucasian donors included about 84% of the 398 genotyped donors. The study aimed to test whether signatures of past pathogen exposure could be identified by cataloging public T cell receptors. The study used immunosequencing to profile the T cell repertoires of around 600 subjects and linked those repertoires to cytomegalovirus serostatus. A separate validation cohort of over a hundred different subjects was used in addition to the approximately 700-subject first cohort. High-throughput TCR immunosequencing, statistical association of individual TCRs with disease status, and machine learning were combined to predict cytomegalovirus infection status. To study patterns of TCR occurrence, a later analysis re-analyzed previously published TCR beta repertoires from more than 550 donors and added high-resolution HLA genotyping. The later analysis used no new phenotypic data to find candidate immune exposures, relying instead on TCR beta sequences and their occurrence across donors. An earlier analysis of several hundred of the donors used high-throughput TCR beta sequencing to judge whether each TCR beta V gene segment behaved as functional or pseudogenic. Donor age, sex, ethnicity and CMV serostatus were compiled together with the repertoire data. A later genetic analysis used genome-wide SNP genotypes for about 65% of the roughly 700 donors, treating that subset as a discovery cohort. All discovery cohort repertoires had been generated using a single sequencing platform. Both class I and class II loci were covered by HLA typing, at four-digit resolution. Typing coverage varied by locus: 629-630 donors for A, B, C, DRB1 and DQB1; 522 for DQA1; over 600 for DPA1; 450 to 480 for DPB1. About five DR-DQ haplotypes were handled as single units for association and clustering because linkage in the cohort was strong. Across 398 genotyped donors of the cohort, an average of roughly 200,000 unique TCR beta nucleotide sequences per donor were sequenced, and about a sixth of those sequences were non-productive. Results and caveats for the whole study, not just this receptor: CMV serostatus was the only immune exposure information available for the cohort. In a later analysis, the rate of TCR association differed among HLA loci, with DRB1 alleles having the most associated TCRs and HLA-C alleles having the fewest. In vitro tests confirmed that three of the cytomegalovirus-associated TCR beta chains recognize cytomegalovirus antigens. A further reported finding was that TCR beta sequences accurately predicted the HLA-A and HLA-B alleles for most subjects in the first cohort. According to a later analysis, most CMV-associated TCR beta chains appeared to be HLA-restricted, and the HLA associations seemed to be driven largely by CMV exposure. Linkage disequilibrium might explain the correlated functional status among segregating V segments, but an unknown experimental factor could not be excluded. When HLA alleles, especially DR and DQ, strongly co-occurred, attributing TCR associations to individual alleles was difficult. The authors suggested that the approach could potentially be extended to other disease states and immunological phenotypes. The cohort was sequenced for TCR beta chains only, and without alpha or paired-chain data the features that could be detected were limited. In a later analysis, HLA-associated TCR beta chains were found to be more clonally expanded and to have lower generation probabilities than equally common non-associated chains. The 87-base-pair reads could not distinguish some IMGT-functional V segments, including TRBV6-2 and TRBV6-3, so those segments were excluded. In a later analysis, several top co-occurrence clusters were reported to appear linked to parvovirus B19, influenza, CMV and Epstein-Barr virus. A cluster of highly shared sequence variants was judged likely to represent a technical artifact of the sequencing pipeline. The classifier was reported to diagnose cytomegalovirus status with high specificity and sensitivity in both the original and validation cohorts. Because HLA typing was missing for some donors at each locus, association tests included only the typed subset. The presence/absence analyses assumed that sequencing depth was roughly uniform across donors, and that assumption may not be true. In a later genetic analysis, fewer N-insertions in productive TCRs were reported among donors in an Asian-associated ancestry cluster than the roughly 640-donor mean. At a false discovery rate of 0.05, a later analysis linked around 15,000 TCR beta sequences to specific HLA alleles. Across donors, most TCR sequences were observed very rarely, whereas some public TCRs were present in many individuals. A later genetic analysis associated a missense DCLRE1C variant with V-gene and J-gene trimming of TCR beta chains, and an independent cohort replicated the association. Because counts were too low, more than 15 rarely observed V segments, including chromosome 9 orphons, were excluded from the earlier analysis of around 590 of the donors. In the study, some 160 TCR beta chains were listed as associated with cytomegalovirus. In an earlier analysis of 587 of the donors, most TCR beta V segments appeared in productive rearrangements about 87% or about 30% of the time, broadly matching IMGT annotations.

The receptor library was made with the immunoSEQ multiplex PCR assay. A mixture of 60 forward primers for TCR Vbeta segments and 13 reverse primers for TCR Jbeta segments was used in the multiplex PCR. The CDR3 region of rearranged TCR beta genes was amplified from genomic DNA by a multiplex PCR assay. The Illumina HiSeq System was used to sequence the amplified TCR beta libraries as 87-base-pair reads. On the study's bioinformatics: A later analysis tallied 70 million to 100 million unique TCR beta chains across the 700 or so repertoires, and approximately 12 million of those chains were shared by two or more donors. Raw reads were error-corrected and collapsed into unique sequences by a nearest-neighbor algorithm in which closely related sequences were merged to remove PCR and sequencing errors. Alignment of CDR3 sequences to IMGT reference sequences was used to assign V, D and J gene segments. For a sequence to be retained, at least a six-nucleotide match to both a V gene segment and a J gene segment was required. A rearrangement was called productive if the CDR3 had no stop codons and remained in frame with V and J, and every other rearrangement was called non-productive. CDR3 was defined according to IMGT convention as the region running from the second conserved V-encoded cysteine to the conserved J-encoded phenylalanine. Sequences without an unambiguous match to a single V gene segment were excluded from the earlier analysis of 450 to 650 of the donors. In an earlier analysis of about 590 of the donors, a V segment was called functional when productive rearrangements were above 56.7%, and segregating when the standard deviation between donors exceeded 5%. A statistical classification framework was built for diagnosing cytomegalovirus status from the catalog of TCR beta chain sequences. A later analysis assigned V and J genes by comparing TCR nucleotide sequences with IMGT/GENE-DB human TR gene sequences. The TCRdist pipeline was used in a later analysis to assign CDR3 sequences and most-parsimonious VDJ recombination scenarios. A later analysis defined each TCR beta chain by its CDR3 amino acid sequence plus V-gene family, and excluded reads lacking a unique V-gene family. As a way to deal with suspected cross-contamination and a sequencing artifact, a later analysis dropped approximately 570 nucleotide sequences that were highly shared and had low generation probability. In a later analysis, a clonal expansion index for each public chain was calculated from normalized within-repertoire ranks of inferred template counts. In a later analysis, generation probabilities were computed using a VDJ recombination model fitted to out-of-frame rearrangements, and the results were checked against IGoR. In a later analysis, TCR-TCR, TCR-HLA and TCR-CMV co-occurrence was scored with hypergeometric tests, and a repertoire-size bias correction was applied to TCR pairs. To estimate false discovery rates, a later analysis permuted the HLA or CMV assignments 20 times. In a later analysis, co-occurring TCRs were grouped with DBSCAN, and TCRdist sequence similarity was added when clustering was performed within HLA-allele-positive subsets. For co-occurrence clustering, repertoires with fewer than 30,000 or more than 120,000 public chains were excluded, along with a handful of repertoires with anomalous nucleotide sharing. TCRdb obtained this table from immuneACCESS and retained in-frame rearrangements with V and J assigned. These tables miss some clones; where compared with another copy, unresolved V genes account for less than half of the shortfall, and the remainder is unexplained. The V and J calls and the clone size are those of that table, but D and trimming were determined from the DNA. For this sample the table gives about 140,000 clones, of which approximately 84% were detected only once. The leading ten clones occupy about 1.4% of the sample.

Rearrangement joined TRBV27 to TRBJ2-3, with no D gene named confidently. Material for sequencing was PBMCs. The TCR comes from a man aged 25-45 years in good health and CMV-seropositive. The DNA sequence reads TGTGCCACTTCGGGTTGGAACACAGATACGCAGTATTTT. Protein translation: CATSGWNTDTQYF.